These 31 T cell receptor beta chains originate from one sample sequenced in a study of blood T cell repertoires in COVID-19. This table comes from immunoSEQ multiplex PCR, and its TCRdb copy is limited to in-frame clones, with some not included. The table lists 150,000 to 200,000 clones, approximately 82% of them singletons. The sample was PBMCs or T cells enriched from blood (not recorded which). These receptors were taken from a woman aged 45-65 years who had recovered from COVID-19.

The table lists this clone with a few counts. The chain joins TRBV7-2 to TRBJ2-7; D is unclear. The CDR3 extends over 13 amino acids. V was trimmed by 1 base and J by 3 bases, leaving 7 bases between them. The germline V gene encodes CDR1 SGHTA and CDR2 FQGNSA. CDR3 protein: CASSLGGRYEQYF. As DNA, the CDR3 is TGTGCCAGCAGCTTAGGCGGCCGCTACGAGCAGTACTTC.

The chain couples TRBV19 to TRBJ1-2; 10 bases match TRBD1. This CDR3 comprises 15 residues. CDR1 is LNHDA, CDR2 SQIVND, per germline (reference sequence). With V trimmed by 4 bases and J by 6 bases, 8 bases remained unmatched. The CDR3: CASSTGTGAPDGYTF. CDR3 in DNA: TGTGCCAGTAGTACCGGGACAGGGGCCCCTGATGGCTACACCTTC.

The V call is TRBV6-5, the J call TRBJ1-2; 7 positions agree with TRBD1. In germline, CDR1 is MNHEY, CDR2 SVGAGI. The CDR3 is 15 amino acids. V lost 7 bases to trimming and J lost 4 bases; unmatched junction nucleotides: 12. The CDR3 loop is CASTSMDRLGYGYTF. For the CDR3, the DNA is TGTGCCAGCACTTCCATGGACAGGTTGGGCTATGGCTACACCTTC.

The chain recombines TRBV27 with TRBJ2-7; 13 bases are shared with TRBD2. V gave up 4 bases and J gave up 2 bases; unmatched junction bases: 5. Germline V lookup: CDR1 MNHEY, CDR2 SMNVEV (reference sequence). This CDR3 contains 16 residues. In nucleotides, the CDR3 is TGTGCCAGCAGTTCCTACGGGACTAGCGGGGCCTACGAGCAGTACTTC. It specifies CASSSYGTSGAYEQYF.

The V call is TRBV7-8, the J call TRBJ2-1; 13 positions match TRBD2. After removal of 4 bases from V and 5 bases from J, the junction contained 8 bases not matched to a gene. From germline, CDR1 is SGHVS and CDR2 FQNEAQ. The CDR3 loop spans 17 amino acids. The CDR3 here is CASSSPPGTSGDNEQFF. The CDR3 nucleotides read TGTGCCAGCAGCTCCCCCCCCGGGACTAGCGGGGACAATGAGCAGTTCTTC. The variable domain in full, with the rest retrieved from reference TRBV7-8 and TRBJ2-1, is GAGVSQSPRYKVAKRGQDVALRCDPISGHVSLFWYQQALGQGPEFLTYFQNEAQLDKSGLPSDRFFAERPEGSVSTLKIQRTQQEDSAVYLCASSSPPGTSGDNEQFFGPGTRLTVL.

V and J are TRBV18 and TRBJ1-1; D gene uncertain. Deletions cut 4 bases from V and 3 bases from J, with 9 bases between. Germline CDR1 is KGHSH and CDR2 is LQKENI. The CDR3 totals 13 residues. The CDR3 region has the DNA TGTGCCAGCTCACGGGTGGACTACACTGAAGCTTTCTTT. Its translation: CASSRVDYTEAFF.

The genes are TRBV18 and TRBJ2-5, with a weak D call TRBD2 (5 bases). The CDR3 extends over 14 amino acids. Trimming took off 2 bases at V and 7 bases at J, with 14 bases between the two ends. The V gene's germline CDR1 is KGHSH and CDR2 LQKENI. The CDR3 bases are TGTGCCAGCTCACCAGGTCAAGGGAGAGGGACCCAGTACTTC. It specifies CASSPGQGRGTQYF. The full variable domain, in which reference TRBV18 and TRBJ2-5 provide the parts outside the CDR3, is NAGVMQNPRHLVRRRGQEARLRCSPMKGHSHVYWYRQLPEEGLKFMVYLQKENIIDESGMPKERFSAEFPKEGPSILRIQQVVRGDSAAYFCASSPGQGRGTQYFGPGTRLLVL.

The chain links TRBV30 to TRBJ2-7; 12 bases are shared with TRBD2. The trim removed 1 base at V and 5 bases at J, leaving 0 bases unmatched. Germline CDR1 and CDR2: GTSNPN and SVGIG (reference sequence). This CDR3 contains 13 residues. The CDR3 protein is CAWSGLAGDEQYF. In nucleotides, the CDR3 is TGTGCCTGGAGTGGACTAGCGGGAGACGAGCAGTACTTC.

Here the CDR3 reads CSVTGQGSGANVLTF. The CDR3 DNA reads TGCAGCGTCACGGGACAGGGCTCTGGGGCCAACGTCCTGACTTTC. The chain links TRBV29-1 to TRBJ2-6; TRBD1 agrees at 9 bases. CDR1 and CDR2 (germline): SQVTM, ANQGSEA. The V and J ends lost 6 bases and 0 bases, in that order; junction bases with no gene match: 3. CDR3 size: 15 residues.

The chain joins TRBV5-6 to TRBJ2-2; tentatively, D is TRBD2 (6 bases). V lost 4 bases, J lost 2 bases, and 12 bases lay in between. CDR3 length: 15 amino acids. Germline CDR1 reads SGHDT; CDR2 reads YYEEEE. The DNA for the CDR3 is TGTGCCAGCAGCCTACACGGGGGAAACACCGGGGAGCTGTTTTTT. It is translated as CASSLHGGNTGELFF.

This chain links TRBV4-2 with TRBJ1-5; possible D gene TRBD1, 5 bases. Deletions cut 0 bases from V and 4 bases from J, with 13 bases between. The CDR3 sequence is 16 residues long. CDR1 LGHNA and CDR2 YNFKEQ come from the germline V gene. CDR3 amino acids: CASSQDAGTLNQPQHF. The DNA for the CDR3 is TGTGCCAGCAGCCAAGATGCGGGGACCCTAAATCAGCCCCAGCATTTT.

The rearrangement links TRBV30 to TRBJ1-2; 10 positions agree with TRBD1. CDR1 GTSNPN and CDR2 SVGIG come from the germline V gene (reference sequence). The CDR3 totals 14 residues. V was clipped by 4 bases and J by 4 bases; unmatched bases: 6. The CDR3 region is CAWTPTGGRYGYTF. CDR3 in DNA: TGTGCCTGGACTCCGACAGGGGGCCGCTATGGCTACACCTTC.

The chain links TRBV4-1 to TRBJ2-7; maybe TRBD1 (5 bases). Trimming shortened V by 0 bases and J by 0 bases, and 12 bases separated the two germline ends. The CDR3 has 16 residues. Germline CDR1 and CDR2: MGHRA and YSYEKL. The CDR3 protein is CASSQDRAGTSYEQYF. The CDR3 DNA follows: TGCGCCAGCAGCCAAGACAGGGCAGGCACCTCCTACGAGCAGTACTTC.

This CDR3 is CASSILANTGELFF. The CDR3 nucleotides are TGTGCCAGCTCCATACTGGCGAACACCGGGGAGCTGTTTTTT. This chain joins TRBV6-5 and TRBJ2-2; D is unclear. V lost 8 bases to trimming and J lost 0 bases, with 10 bases between them. The CDR3 runs 14 residues. The V gene's germline CDR1 is MNHEY and CDR2 SVGAGI.

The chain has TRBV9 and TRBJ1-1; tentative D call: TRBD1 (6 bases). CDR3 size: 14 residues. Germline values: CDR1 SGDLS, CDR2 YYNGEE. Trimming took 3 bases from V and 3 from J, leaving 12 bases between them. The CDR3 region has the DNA TGTGCCAGCAGCGCGCAGACAGGTGACACTGAAGCTTTCTTT. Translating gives CASSAQTGDTEAFF.

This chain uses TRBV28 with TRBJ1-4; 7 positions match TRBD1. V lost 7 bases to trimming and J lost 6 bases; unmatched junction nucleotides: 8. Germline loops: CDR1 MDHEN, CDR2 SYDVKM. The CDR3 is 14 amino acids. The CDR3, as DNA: TGTGCCAGCACCCCAGGGGGGACCTATGAAAAACTGTTTTTT. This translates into CASTPGGTYEKLFF. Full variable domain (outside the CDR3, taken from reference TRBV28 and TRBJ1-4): DVKVTQSSRYLVKRTGEKVFLECVQDMDHENMFWYRQDPGLGLRLIYFSYDVKMKEKGDIPEGYSVSREKKERFSLILESASTNQTSMYLCASTPGGTYEKLFFGSGTQLSVL.

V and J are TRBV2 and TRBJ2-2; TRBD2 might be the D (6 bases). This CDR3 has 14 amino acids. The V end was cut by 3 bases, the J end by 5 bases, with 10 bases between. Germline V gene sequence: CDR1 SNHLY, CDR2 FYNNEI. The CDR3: CASSEGGGTGELFF. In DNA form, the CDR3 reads TGTGCCAGCAGTGAGGGAGGTGGAACCGGGGAGCTGTTTTTT.

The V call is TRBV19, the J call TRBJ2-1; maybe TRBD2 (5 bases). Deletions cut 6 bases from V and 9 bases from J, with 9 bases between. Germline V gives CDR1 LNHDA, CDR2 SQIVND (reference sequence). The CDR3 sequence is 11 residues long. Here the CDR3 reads CASRNSVEQFF. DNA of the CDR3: TGTGCCAGTAGAAATAGCGTTGAGCAGTTCTTC.

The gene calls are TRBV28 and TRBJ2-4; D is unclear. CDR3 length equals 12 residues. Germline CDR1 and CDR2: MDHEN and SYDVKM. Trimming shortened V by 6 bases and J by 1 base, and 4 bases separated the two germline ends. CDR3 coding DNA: TGTGCCAGCAGCCGTGCCAAAAACATTCAGTACTTC. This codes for CASSRAKNIQYF.

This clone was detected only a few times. The CDR3 reads CASSQQVQGDGYTF. The CDR3 DNA is TGCGCCAGCAGCCAACAGGTCCAGGGGGATGGCTACACCTTC. The genes are TRBV4-3 and TRBJ1-2, with 7 bases matching TRBD1. The V and J ends lost 2 bases and 6 bases, in that order; junction bases with no gene match: 6. The CDR3 length is 14 residues. Germline V gene data show CDR1 as LGHNA and CDR2 as YSLEER.

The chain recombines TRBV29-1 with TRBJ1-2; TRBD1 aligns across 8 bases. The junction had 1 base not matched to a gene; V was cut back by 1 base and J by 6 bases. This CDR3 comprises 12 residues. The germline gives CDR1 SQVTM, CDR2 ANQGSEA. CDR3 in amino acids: CSVEGQGNGYTF. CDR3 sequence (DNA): TGCAGCGTTGAAGGACAGGGGAATGGCTACACCTTC.

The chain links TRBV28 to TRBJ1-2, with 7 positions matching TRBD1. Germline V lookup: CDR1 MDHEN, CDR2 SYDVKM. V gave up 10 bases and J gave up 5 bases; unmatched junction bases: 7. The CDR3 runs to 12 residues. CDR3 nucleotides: TGTGCCACTACCGACAGGGTGTATGGCTACACCTTC. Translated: CATTDRVYGYTF.

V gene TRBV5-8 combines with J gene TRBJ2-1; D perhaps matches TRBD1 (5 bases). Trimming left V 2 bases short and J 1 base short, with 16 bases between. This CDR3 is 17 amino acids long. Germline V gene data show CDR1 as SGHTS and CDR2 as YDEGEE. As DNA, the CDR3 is TGTGCCAGCAGCTTCAACTGGGGCCAATCATCCTACAATGAGCAGTTCTTC. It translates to CASSFNWGQSSYNEQFF.

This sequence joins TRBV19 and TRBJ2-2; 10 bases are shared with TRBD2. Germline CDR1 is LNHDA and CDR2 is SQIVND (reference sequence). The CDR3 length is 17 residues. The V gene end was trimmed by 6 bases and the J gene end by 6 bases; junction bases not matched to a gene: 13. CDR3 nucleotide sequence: TGTGCCAGTAGCGCCGACAGCGGGAGGGCCGGACCCGGGGAGCTGTTTTTT. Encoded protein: CASSADSGRAGPGELFF.

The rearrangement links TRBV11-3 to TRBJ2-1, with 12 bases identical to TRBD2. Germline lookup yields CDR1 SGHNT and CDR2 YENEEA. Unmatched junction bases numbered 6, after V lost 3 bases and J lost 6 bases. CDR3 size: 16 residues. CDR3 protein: CASSFRLAGDINEQFF. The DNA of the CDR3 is TGTGCCAGCAGCTTCCGACTAGCGGGAGACATCAATGAGCAGTTCTTC.

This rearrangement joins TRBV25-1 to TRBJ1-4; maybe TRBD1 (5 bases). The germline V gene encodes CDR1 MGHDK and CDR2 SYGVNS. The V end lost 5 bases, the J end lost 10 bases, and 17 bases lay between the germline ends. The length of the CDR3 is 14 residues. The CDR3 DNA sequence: TGTGCCAGCAGTCTGACGGAGGGACGAGTAAAACTGTTTTTT. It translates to CASSLTEGRVKLFF.

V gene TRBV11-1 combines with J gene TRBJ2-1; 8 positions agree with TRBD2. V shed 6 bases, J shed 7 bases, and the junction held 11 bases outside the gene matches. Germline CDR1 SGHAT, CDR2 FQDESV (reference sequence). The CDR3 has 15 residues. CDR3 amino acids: CASSLAGPPSNEQFF. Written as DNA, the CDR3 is TGTGCCAGCAGTCTAGCGGGCCCCCCTTCGAATGAGCAGTTCTTC.

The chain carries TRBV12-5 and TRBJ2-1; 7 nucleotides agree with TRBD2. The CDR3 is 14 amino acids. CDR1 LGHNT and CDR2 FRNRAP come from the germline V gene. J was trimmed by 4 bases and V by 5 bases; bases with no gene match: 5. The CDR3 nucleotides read TGTGCTAGTGGTAGCGGGAAAGTTTACAATGAGCAGTTCTTC. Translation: CASGSGKVYNEQFF.

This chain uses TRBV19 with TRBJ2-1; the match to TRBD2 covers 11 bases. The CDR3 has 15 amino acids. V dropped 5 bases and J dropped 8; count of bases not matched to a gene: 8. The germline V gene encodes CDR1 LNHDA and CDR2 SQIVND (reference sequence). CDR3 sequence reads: CASSRPTSGVDEQFF. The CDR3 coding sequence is TGTGCCAGTAGTCGGCCGACTAGCGGGGTCGATGAGCAGTTCTTC.

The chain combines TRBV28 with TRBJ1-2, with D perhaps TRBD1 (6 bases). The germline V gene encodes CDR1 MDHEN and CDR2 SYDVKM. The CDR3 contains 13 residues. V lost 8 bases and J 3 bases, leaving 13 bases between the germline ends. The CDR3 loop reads CASGENRDYGYTF. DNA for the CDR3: TGTGCCAGCGGGGAGAACAGGGACTATGGCTACACCTTC.

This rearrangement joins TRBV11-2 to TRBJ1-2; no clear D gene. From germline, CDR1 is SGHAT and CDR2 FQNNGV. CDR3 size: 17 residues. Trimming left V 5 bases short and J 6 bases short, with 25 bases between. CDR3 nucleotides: TGTGCCAGCAGCACCTTCGCGGGTAGCGGATCGAAGGATGGCTACACCTTC. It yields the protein CASSTFAGSGSKDGYTF.